One and the same sample provided the 13 T cell receptor beta chains below, sequenced in a study of graft-versus-host responses after intestinal transplantation. Clones were sequenced by immunoSEQ multiplex PCR, and TCRdb holds only the in-frame ones, with some missing. The sample shows tens of thousands of clones, 90% to 95% of them seen only once. No antigen has been assigned to these receptors. The input for sequencing was unstimulated CD8+ T cells sorted from spleen or lymph node cells, taken before intestinal transplant. The origin of the receptors is a human donor who received an intestinal transplant.

V and J are TRBV27 and TRBJ1-3; D is unresolved. The V and J ends lost 6 bases and 6 bases respectively, with 18 bases between them. The CDR3 consists of 15 residues. CDR1 and CDR2 (germline): MNHEY, SMNVEV (reference sequence). The chain's CDR3 is CASSSLSQASNTIYF. CDR3 coding DNA: TGTGCCAGCAGCTCACTAAGCCAGGCGTCAAACACCATATATTTT.

This rearrangement joins TRBV6-1 to TRBJ2-5; 9 positions agree with TRBD1. V shed 6 bases, J shed 5 bases, and the junction held 7 bases outside the gene matches. Per germline, CDR1 MNHNS and CDR2 SASEGT. This CDR3 has 14 amino acids. CDR3 residues: CASRDGQGRETQYF. In DNA form, the CDR3 reads TGTGCCAGCAGGGATGGACAGGGGAGGGAGACCCAGTACTTC.

This chain connects TRBV4-1 to TRBJ2-5; D is undetermined. The CDR3 is made up of 15 amino acids. V lost 3 bases to trimming and J lost 4 bases, with 15 bases between them. CDR1 and CDR2 (germline): MGHRA, YSYEKL. CDR3 nucleotides: TGCGCCAGCAGCCAGCTACCGAAAGGGCCAGAGACCCAGTACTTC. Encoded protein: CASSQLPKGPETQYF.

V and J are TRBV5-1 and TRBJ2-7; 13 bases are a match to TRBD2. With V trimmed by 3 bases and J by 3 bases, 6 bases remained unmatched. Germline V CDR1 and CDR2: SGHRS, YFSETQ. The CDR3 contains 16 residues. The chain's CDR3 is CASSSEGLAGNYEQYF. The DNA of the CDR3 is TGCGCCAGCAGCTCGGAGGGACTAGCGGGAAACTACGAGCAGTACTTC.

This chain joins TRBV4-1 and TRBJ2-7; D is unclear. Trimming took 1 base from V and 3 from J, leaving 4 bases between them. Germline V gene lookup returns CDR1 MGHRA and CDR2 YSYEKL. This CDR3 contains 12 residues. This CDR3 is CASSQGVYEQYF. The CDR3 bases are TGCGCCAGCAGCCAAGGGGTCTACGAGCAGTACTTC.

CDR3 DNA: TGCGCCAGCAGCCAAGAGAATCGCGGGAGGTACGAGCAGTACTTC. This sequence encodes CASSQENRGRYEQYF. This chain connects TRBV4-1 to TRBJ2-7, with 8 positions matching TRBD2. The length of the CDR3 is 15 residues. V trimming: 0 bases; J trimming: 4 bases; junction bases outside the gene matches: 5. The germline gives CDR1 MGHRA, CDR2 YSYEKL.

The gene calls are TRBV5-4 and TRBJ2-7, with D uncertain. The V and J ends lost 0 bases and 5 bases respectively, with 9 bases between them. The CDR3 spans 13 residues. In germline, CDR1 is SGHNT, CDR2 YYREEE (reference sequence). CDR3 residues: CASSLAASDEQYF. The CDR3 DNA follows: TGTGCCAGCAGCTTGGCCGCCAGCGACGAGCAGTACTTC.

CDR3 protein: CASSLKREGNEQFF. CDR3 sequence (DNA): TGTGCCAGCAGCTTAAAGCGGGAAGGCAATGAGCAGTTCTTC. The gene calls are TRBV11-2 and TRBJ2-1, with 7 positions matching TRBD2. The germline V gene encodes CDR1 SGHAT and CDR2 FQNNGV. The CDR3 consists of 14 residues. V dropped 2 bases and J dropped 6; count of bases not matched to a gene: 4. The full variable domain, with the rest looked up from reference TRBV11-2 and TRBJ2-1, is EAGVAQSPRYKIIEKRQSVAFWCNPISGHATLYWYQQILGQGPKLLIQFQNNGVVDDSQLPKDRFSAERLKGVDSTLKIQPAKLEDSAVYLCASSLKREGNEQFFGPGTRLTVL.

The rearrangement joins TRBV7-2 to TRBJ2-7, with unresolved D. CDR3 length: 14 residues. V lost 1 base, J lost 2 bases, and 9 bases lay in between. Germline V gene lookup returns CDR1 SGHTA and CDR2 FQGNSA. The CDR3 region has the DNA TGTGCCAGCAGCTTAGAGTTGCGGCCCTACGAGCAGTACTTC. Its translation is CASSLELRPYEQYF. The variable domain in full, completed from reference TRBV7-2 and TRBJ2-7, reads GAGVSQSPSNKVTEKGKDVELRCDPISGHTALYWYRQSLGQGLEFLIYFQGNSAPDKSGLPSDRFSAERTGGSVSTLTIQRTQQEDSAVYLCASSLELRPYEQYFGPGTRLTVT.

The genes are TRBV6-5 and TRBJ2-7, with unresolved D. CDR3 length: 11 amino acids. Germline CDR1 and CDR2: MNHEY and SVGAGI. Trimming took off 5 bases at V and 7 bases at J, with 9 bases between the two ends. CDR3 DNA sequence: TGTGCCAGCAGTGATATGTGGGAGCAGTACTTC. Translation: CASSDMWEQYF.

The chain couples TRBV15 to TRBJ2-7; 10 bases agree with TRBD2. The CDR3 is made up of 19 amino acids. Germline V gives CDR1 LNHNV, CDR2 YYDKDF (reference sequence). Trimming cost V 1 base and J 0 bases; bases outside gene matches: 12. The CDR3 DNA is TGTGCCACCAGCAGAGGATGGCTAGCGGGGGACCGTTACTCCTACGAGCAGTACTTC. Residues: CATSRGWLAGDRYSYEQYF.

V is TRBV4-2 and J is TRBJ1-5; the match to TRBD1 covers 9 bases. The ends lost 2 bases at V and 4 bases at J; junction bases unmatched: 3. The CDR3 spans 15 residues. Germline V gene lookup returns CDR1 LGHNA and CDR2 YNFKEQ. The CDR3 DNA reads TGTGCCAGCAGCCAAACAGGGGGCTCAAATCAGCCCCAGCATTTT. Protein product: CASSQTGGSNQPQHF.

This chain links TRBV7-2 with TRBJ1-6; D is unclear. Trimming took off 5 bases at V and 5 bases at J, with 16 bases between the two ends. This CDR3 has 16 residues. Per the germline V gene, CDR1 is SGHTA and CDR2 is FQGNSA. In DNA, the CDR3 is TGTGCCAGCAGCCCCGGGGAGCTAACGAATAATTCACCCCTCCACTTT. The encoded protein is CASSPGELTNNSPLHF.